Each of the 29 T cell receptor beta chains below was sequenced from the same sample in a study of shared clonotypes between healthy human individuals. Data came from immunoSEQ multiplex PCR; TCRdb stores just in-frame clones and leaves some out. Among millions of clones listed, roughly 95% were seen once. Specimen: naive CD4+ T cells sorted from blood. The subset denotes: CD45RA+ positively selected. The source of these receptors is a man between 18 and 35 years old in good health.

The chain links TRBV5-4 to TRBJ1-2; D call uncertain. This CDR3 region has 14 residues. The germline V gene encodes CDR1 SGHNT and CDR2 YYREEE (reference sequence). V lost 0 bases to trimming and J lost 1 base, with 7 bases between them. CDR3 DNA sequence: TGTGCCAGCAGCTTGGGGCGGGGTAACTATGGCTACACCTTC. Translated: CASSLGRGNYGYTF. Using reference TRBV5-4 and TRBJ1-2 for the parts outside the CDR3, the full variable domain is ETGVTQSPTHLIKTRGQQVTLRCSSQSGHNTVSWYQQALGQGPQFIFQYYREEENGRGNFPPRFSGLQFPNYSSELNVNALELDDSALYLCASSLGRGNYGYTFGSGTRLTVV.

The chain uses TRBV11-1 and TRBJ1-2, with a weak D call TRBD1 (5 bases). V was cut by 3 bases and J by 0 bases, with 14 bases left in between. The CDR3 sequence is 16 residues long. Germline values: CDR1 SGHAT, CDR2 FQDESV (reference sequence). Here the CDR3 reads CASSFGGGVPNYGYTF. Written as DNA, the CDR3 is TGTGCCAGCAGCTTTGGAGGAGGGGTGCCTAACTATGGCTACACCTTC. Supplemented by reference TRBV11-1 and TRBJ1-2, the full variable domain reads EAEVAQSPRYKITEKSQAVAFWCDPISGHATLYWYRQILGQGPELLVQFQDESVVDDSQLPKDRFSAERLKGVDSTLKIQPAELGDSAMYLCASSFGGGVPNYGYTFGSGTRLTVV.

This chain connects TRBV11-1 to TRBJ1-2, with 9 nucleotides matching TRBD1. Germline CDR1 SGHAT, CDR2 FQDESV (reference sequence). V lost 5 bases to trimming and J lost 3 bases; unmatched junction nucleotides: 10. The length of the CDR3 is 16 residues. The CDR3 spells CASSPRGGTGYYGYTF. In DNA, the CDR3 is TGTGCCAGCAGCCCTCGGGGCGGGACAGGGTACTATGGCTACACCTTC.

For the CDR3, the DNA is TGCAGCGTTCTAAAACGGACGAGCTCTGGGGCCAACGTCCTGACTTTC. Encoded protein: CSVLKRTSSGANVLTF. This chain connects TRBV29-1 to TRBJ2-6, with no clear D. V was cut by 5 bases and J by 0 bases, with 14 bases left in between. Germline assignment: CDR1 SQVTM and CDR2 ANQGSEA. The CDR3 is 16 amino acids.

This chain connects TRBV11-2 to TRBJ1-3; D unresolved. Germline assignment: CDR1 SGHAT and CDR2 FQNNGV. This CDR3 is 16 amino acids long. V shed 5 bases and J shed 0 bases, with 14 bases lying between them. The chain's CDR3 is CASSPTSTASGNTIYF. The CDR3 DNA reads as TGTGCCAGCAGCCCGACCTCTACTGCCTCTGGAAACACCATATATTTT.

The genes are TRBV6-6 and TRBJ2-5; D may be TRBD1 or TRBD2 (5 bases each). V was trimmed by 6 bases and J by 7 bases, leaving 21 bases between them. Germline CDR1 reads MNHNY; CDR2 reads SVGAGI (reference sequence). This CDR3 has 15 amino acids. The CDR3 DNA follows: TGTGCCAGCAGCCCCGGGACCGGGAAGGCGGGGACCCAGTACTTC. Protein sequence: CASSPGTGKAGTQYF.

The CDR3 bases are TGTGCCAGCAGCTTGGAACCGGAGTCAAGCTACGAGCAGTACTTC. It specifies CASSLEPESSYEQYF. The chain links TRBV5-4 to TRBJ2-7, with D unresolved. Trimming stripped 0 bases from V and 3 bases from J, with 13 bases between. CDR3 length: 15 residues. CDR1 SGHNT and CDR2 YYREEE come from the germline V gene (reference sequence).

This rearrangement joins TRBV5-1 to TRBJ1-3; the D is unclear. CDR3 length equals 15 residues. Per the germline V gene, CDR1 is SGHRS and CDR2 is YFSETQ. V lost 4 bases and J 3 bases, leaving 14 bases between the germline ends. The DNA for the CDR3 is TGCGCCAGCAGCCATAGGACCGGGGATGGAAACACCATATATTTT. It codes for CASSHRTGDGNTIYF. The whole variable domain, remainder taken from reference TRBV5-1 and TRBJ1-3, is KAGVTQTPRYLIKTRGQQVTLSCSPISGHRSVSWYQQTPGQGLQFLFEYFSETQRNKGNFPGRFSGRQFSNSRSEMNVSTLELGDSALYLCASSHRTGDGNTIYFGEGSWLTVV.

The V and J genes are TRBV5-1 and TRBJ1-4; 10 bases are shared with TRBD1. Germline trimming cut 0 bases from V and 3 bases from J; bases unmatched to any gene: 5. CDR3 size: 17 residues. Germline-derived CDR1 and CDR2 are SGHRS and YFSETQ. CDR3 in amino acids: CASSLGFGTGANEKLFF. The CDR3 DNA sequence: TGCGCCAGCAGCTTGGGTTTCGGGACAGGGGCTAATGAAAAACTGTTTTTT.

The chain is built from TRBV5-4 and TRBJ2-2; 7 positions agree with TRBD2. The CDR3 is 15 amino acids. Trimming cost V 0 bases and J 6 bases; bases outside gene matches: 5. Germline assignment: CDR1 SGHNT and CDR2 YYREEE (reference sequence). CDR3 DNA: TGTGCCAGCAGCTTGGTTAATAGCGGGTCCGGGGAGCTGTTTTTT. Protein sequence: CASSLVNSGSGELFF.

The chain links TRBV27 to TRBJ2-5, with D perhaps being TRBD1 or TRBD2 (5 bases each). Trimming pared 5 bases from V and 1 base from J, leaving 11 bases between. CDR3 size: 14 residues. Germline CDR1 is MNHEY and CDR2 is SMNVEV (reference sequence). CDR3 DNA sequence: TGTGCCAGCAGTCCATGGGGGACCCAAGAGACCCAGTACTTC. This translates into CASSPWGTQETQYF.

In regard to this clone: The same CDR3 is also encoded by other DNA sequences in this sample. The chain joins TRBV5-1 to TRBJ1-4; D is unclear. Trimming removed 0 bases at V and 2 bases at J, with 5 bases between. The germline CDR1 and CDR2 sequences are SGHRS and YFSETQ. This CDR3 has 14 amino acids. The CDR3 reads CASSLAGTNEKLFF. CDR3 DNA sequence: TGCGCCAGCAGCTTGGCCGGCACTAATGAAAAACTGTTTTTT.

The chain has TRBV7-2 and TRBJ2-7; D call uncertain. V lost 2 bases to trimming and J lost 2 bases, with 10 bases between them. Germline V gene data show CDR1 as SGHTA and CDR2 as FQGNSA. This CDR3 has 14 amino acids. The CDR3 nucleotides read TGTGCCAGCAGCTTAACTCCAGTTACCTACGAGCAGTACTTC. Its translation: CASSLTPVTYEQYF. The entire variable domain, with the rest obtained from reference TRBV7-2 and TRBJ2-7, is as follows: GAGVSQSPSNKVTEKGKDVELRCDPISGHTALYWYRQSLGQGLEFLIYFQGNSAPDKSGLPSDRFSAERTGGSVSTLTIQRTQQEDSAVYLCASSLTPVTYEQYFGPGTRLTVT.

The chain combines TRBV7-2 with TRBJ2-7; possible D gene TRBD1, 5 bases. The germline V gene has CDR1 SGHTA and CDR2 FQGNSA. Trimming removed 1 base at V and 2 bases at J, with 12 bases between. The CDR3 consists of 15 residues. The CDR3 loop reads CASSLVWKGAYEQYF. DNA of the CDR3: TGTGCCAGCAGCTTAGTTTGGAAAGGGGCCTACGAGCAGTACTTC.

The chain carries TRBV6-5 and TRBJ2-3; no clear D. Germline loops: CDR1 MNHEY, CDR2 SVGAGI. The length of the CDR3 is 12 residues. Trimming pared 7 bases from V and 4 bases from J, leaving 9 bases between. The DNA for the CDR3 is TGTGCCAGCAAGCACGGATCAGATACGCAGTATTTT. This codes for CASKHGSDTQYF.

V is TRBV6-1 and J is TRBJ1-1; D unresolved. Germline CDR1 reads MNHNS; CDR2 reads SASEGT. Trimming shortened V by 0 bases and J by 5 bases, and 7 bases separated the two germline ends. This CDR3 has 13 residues. The CDR3 spells CASSEAHWTEAFF. CDR3 bases: TGTGCCAGCAGTGAAGCGCATTGGACTGAAGCTTTCTTT.

J is TRBJ1-1 and V is TRBV6-5; a weak D match, TRBD1 (6 bases). Looked up from germline, CDR1 is MNHEY and CDR2 is SVGAGI. The CDR3 runs 14 residues. The V end lost 5 bases, the J end lost 0 bases, and 10 bases lay between the germline ends. The DNA of the CDR3 is TGTGCCAGCAGTAGATCAGGGGTGAACACTGAAGCTTTCTTT. This encodes CASSRSGVNTEAFF.

V usage is TRBV10-1 and J usage is TRBJ2-5; D remains ambiguous. Germline V gene data show CDR1 as WNHNN and CDR2 as SYGVQD (reference sequence). The germline V and J ends were trimmed by 3 bases and 4 bases, with 6 bases remaining between them. This CDR3 region has 12 residues. DNA for the CDR3: TGCGCCAGCAGTGAACCAGGAGAGACCCAGTACTTC. It encodes CASSEPGETQYF.

The V call is TRBV11-2, the J call TRBJ2-7, with 7 bases fitting TRBD1. CDR3 length equals 17 residues. V lost 3 bases, J lost 3 bases, and 14 bases stayed unmatched. Germline loops: CDR1 SGHAT, CDR2 FQNNGV. Here the CDR3 reads CASSFIGRGRTDYEQYF. In DNA form, the CDR3 reads TGTGCCAGCAGCTTTATAGGTAGGGGGCGGACGGACTACGAGCAGTACTTC.

This chain uses TRBV6-1 with TRBJ2-1; 14 positions match TRBD2. The germline gives CDR1 MNHNS, CDR2 SASEGT. The trim removed 4 bases at V and 5 bases at J, leaving 13 bases unmatched. There are 19 residues in the CDR3. The CDR3 bases are TGTGCCAGCAGTGCCGGGACTAGCGGGGGCGTATTCTATAACAATGAGCAGTTCTTC. Protein product: CASSAGTSGGVFYNNEQFF.

About this clone itself: At one end the junction does not follow the germline gene, possibly because of a read error. This chain's CDR3 is CASSLAPGQGAENIQYF. CDR3 sequence (DNA): TGTGCCAGCAGCTTGGCCCCCGGACAGGGAGCCGAAAACATTCAGTACTTC. The gene calls are TRBV5-4 and TRBJ2-4; 8 positions agree with TRBD1. The CDR3 is made up of 17 amino acids. Germline loops: CDR1 SGHNT, CDR2 YYREEE (reference sequence).

The rearrangement links TRBV9 to TRBJ2-2, with 9 bases that match TRBD1. This CDR3 is built from 16 residues. Germline V gene data show CDR1 as SGDLS and CDR2 as YYNGEE. The V segment lost 4 bases and the J segment 4 bases; nucleotides outside the gene matches: 8. CDR3 protein: CASSPKQGALTGELFF. CDR3 in DNA: TGTGCCAGCAGCCCAAAACAGGGGGCCCTCACCGGGGAGCTGTTTTTT.

This clone was seen repeatedly, ten times or more. This chain links TRBV19 with TRBJ2-7; possibly TRBD1 for D (6 bases). Germline V gene data show CDR1 as LNHDA and CDR2 as SQIVND (reference sequence). With 5 bases removed from V and 3 bases from J, the gap between germline ends came to 11 bases. The CDR3 has 13 amino acids. The CDR3 region has the DNA TGTGCCAGTAGTCCCAGGGGCCTCTACGAGCAGTACTTC. Amino acid sequence: CASSPRGLYEQYF.

The V gene is TRBV4-1, the J gene TRBJ1-5; D is unresolved. Trimming shortened V by 0 bases and J by 0 bases, and 15 bases separated the two germline ends. CDR1 and CDR2 (germline): MGHRA, YSYEKL. The CDR3 is made up of 18 amino acids. DNA of the CDR3: TGCGCCAGCAGCCAAGAATTTGGAGGAAGTTATAGCAATCAGCCCCAGCATTTT. Translation: CASSQEFGGSYSNQPQHF.

The genes are TRBV27 and TRBJ1-3; D not certain. This CDR3 spans 13 amino acids. The V gene lost 5 bases and the J gene lost 0 bases, with 5 bases spanning the gap. CDR1 and CDR2 from the germline V gene are MNHEY and SMNVEV (reference sequence). CDR3 residues: CASSPISGNTIYF. For the CDR3, the DNA is TGTGCCAGCAGTCCAATCTCTGGAAACACCATATATTTT.

The chain combines TRBV11-3 with TRBJ2-2; unclear D gene. The germline V gene has CDR1 SGHNT and CDR2 YENEEA. V lost 5 bases to trimming and J lost 3 bases, with 13 bases between them. This CDR3 comprises 15 residues. CDR3 coding DNA: TGTGCCAGCAGCCCCTCCTGGGCGTACACCGGGGAGCTGTTTTTT. Its protein is CASSPSWAYTGELFF.

This rearrangement joins TRBV14 to TRBJ2-1; D call uncertain. This CDR3 has 14 amino acids. Trimming left V 1 base short and J 5 bases short, with 9 bases between. Germline V gene lookup returns CDR1 SGHDN and CDR2 FVKESK. CDR3 sequence (DNA): TGTGCCAGCAGCCAAGGGTACAATAACAATGAGCAGTTCTTC. Translated, it gives CASSQGYNNNEQFF.

The chain employs TRBV6-5 and TRBJ2-2; D gene ambiguous. The CDR3 is 16 residues long. V was trimmed by 1 base and J by 0 bases, leaving 9 bases between them. The germline V gene has CDR1 MNHEY and CDR2 SVGAGI. The DNA for the CDR3 is TGTGCCAGCAGTTACTATCAGAGTACGAACACCGGGGAGCTGTTTTTT. It encodes CASSYYQSTNTGELFF.

The genes are TRBV7-3 and TRBJ1-3, with TRBD1 as a possible D gene (5 bases). This CDR3 region has 15 residues. Germline CDR1 and CDR2: SGHTA and FQGTGA. The V end was cut by 1 base, the J end by 4 bases, with 11 bases between. This chain's CDR3 is CASSLSGAPGNTIYF. Here the CDR3 DNA reads TGTGCCAGCAGCTTAAGCGGGGCGCCGGGAAACACCATATATTTT.